This is a list of T cell receptor beta chains from one sample in a study of cytomegalovirus exposure and HLA in healthy donors. Sequenced by immunoSEQ multiplex PCR; TCRdb stores in-frame clones only, minus some. The top ten clones hold 6.3% of a sample with about 160,000 clones, roughly 80% of them seen once. What was sequenced was PBMCs. The receptor set was obtained from a male donor in good health and CMV-seropositive. Each CDR3 is given with its conserved first and last residue. The D gene is left open where the match is weak.

d_call | v_call | cdr3_aa
- | TRBV2 | CASSEGRKATNEKLFF
- | TRBV20-1 | CSARESTEAFF
- | TRBV6-5 | CASSYSIRGDTQYF
TRBD2 | TRBV5-1 | CASSRGGQETQYF
TRBD2 | TRBV9 | CASSDPGTSGRATGELFF
- | TRBV7-6 | CASSPNYLLYNEQFF
TRBD2 | TRBV18 | CASSPRTSGDYEQYF
- | TRBV9 | CASSYQDNEQFF
TRBD1 | TRBV7-9 | CASSPIVTGFMEQPQHF
TRBD2 | TRBV5-1 | CASQLAGTHNEQFF
- | TRBV6-5 | CATQDPLGANYGYTF
- | TRBV6-5 | CASSLLGEQFF
TRBD1 | TRBV14 | CASSQAGQGQETQYF
TRBD1 | TRBV30 | CAWSPLGQVNNEQFF
TRBD1 | TRBV27 | CASSSRGRPQYF
TRBD1 | TRBV5-1 | CASRPQGAIGANVLTF
- | TRBV5-4 | CASSLAIQETQYF
TRBD2 | TRBV4-2 | CASSQATPNSGQETQYF
- | TRBV30 | CAWRTGGYEQYF
TRBD2 | TRBV7-9 | CSSSLSGGRGGSSYNEQFF
- | TRBV9 | CASSEGDSGYGYTF
TRBD2 | TRBV7-2 | CASSLALSGKGYNEQFF
TRBD1 | TRBV7-2 | CASSSSGGTNEKLFF
TRBD1 | TRBV9 | CASSADRELGGNTIYF
- | TRBV9 | CASSADSDNSPLHF
- | TRBV18 | CASSPPQAQNTEAFF
- | TRBV6-1 | CASSAGRDLYNEQFF
TRBD2 | TRBV5-4 | CASSSSGRVTGELFF
TRBD2 | TRBV7-3 | CASSRGLAGGWQADTQYF
- | TRBV7-2 | CASSSNVDTQYF
TRBD1 | TRBV7-8 | CASSWTGGTYEQYF
- | TRBV6-1 | CASTGGPYPYEQYF
TRBD2 | TRBV5-6 | CASSFPSGFPYEQYF
- | TRBV18 | CASRILQIPQETQYF
TRBD1 | TRBV30 | CAWSGTGNNQPQHF
TRBD2 | TRBV7-2 | CASSLAVLAGGDTQYF
TRBD1 | TRBV11-1 | CASSLTQNRGAYEQYF
TRBD1 | TRBV6-1 | CASSELGQGAEKLFF
- | TRBV6-1 | CASRESKTGHYSNQPQHF
TRBD2 | TRBV30 | CAWSLAGGGHEQFF
TRBD2 | TRBV10-3 | CAISESGTSDEQFF
- | TRBV19 | CASSIGFQETQYF
- | TRBV7-2 | CASSLIGGTEQFF